The clone carrying this T cell receptor (beta chain) was seen repeatedly, ten times or more. Its antigen is unknown. The CDR3 regions of TCR beta were amplified from RNA transcripts. The TCR CDR3 was amplified in a first-round RT-PCR using the HTBI primer set. One entry per CDR3 protein, called by TCRdb with MiXCR from the multiplex PCR reads. The table has 500,000 to 550,000 distinct CDR3 sequences, around 21% seen once. This sample was included in a study of T cells in Graves' hyperthyroidism and ophthalmopathy. Researchers barred patients who had uncontrolled infection, other autoimmune disease, pregnancy or lactation. Thyroid ultrasound, orbital computed tomography, clinical symptoms, and serum thyroxine and TRAb underpinned diagnoses. The study, taken as a whole, reports: The model identified upcoming ophthalmopathy a median 6.5 months ahead of onset. A 13 V-J signature model discriminated ophthalmopathy versus stable hyperthyroidism.

There are 13 residues in the CDR3. Germline loops: CDR1 GTSNPN, CDR2 SVGIG (reference sequence). Trimming removed 1 base at V and 0 bases at J, with 4 bases between. The clonotype was recovered from a young man with Graves' hyperthyroidism. Sequenced: blood. The chain has TRBV30 and TRBJ1-3; no definite D call. The CDR3 is CAWSAVSGNTIYF. The CDR3 DNA follows: TGTGCCTGGAGTGCAGTCTCTGGAAACACCATATATTTT.